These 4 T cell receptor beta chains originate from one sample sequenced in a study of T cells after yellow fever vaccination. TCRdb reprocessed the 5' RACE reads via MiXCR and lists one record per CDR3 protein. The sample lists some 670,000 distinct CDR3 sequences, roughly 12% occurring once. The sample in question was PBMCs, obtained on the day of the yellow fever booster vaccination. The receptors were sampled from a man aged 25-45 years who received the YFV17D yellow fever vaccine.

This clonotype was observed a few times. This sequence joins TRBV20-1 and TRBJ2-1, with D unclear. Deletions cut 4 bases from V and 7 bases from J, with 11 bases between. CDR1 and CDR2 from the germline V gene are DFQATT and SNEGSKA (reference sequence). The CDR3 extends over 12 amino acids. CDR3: CSAIRGSNEQFF. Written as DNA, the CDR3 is TGCAGTGCTATCCGTGGGTCTAATGAGCAGTTCTTC.

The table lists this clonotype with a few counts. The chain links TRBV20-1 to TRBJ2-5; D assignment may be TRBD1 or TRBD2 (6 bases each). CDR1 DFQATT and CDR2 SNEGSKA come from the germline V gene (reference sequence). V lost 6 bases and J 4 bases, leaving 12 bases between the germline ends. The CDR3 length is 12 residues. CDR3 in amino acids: CSAVGGRETQYF. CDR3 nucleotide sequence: TGCAGTGCCGTAGGGGGGCGAGAGACCCAGTACTTC.

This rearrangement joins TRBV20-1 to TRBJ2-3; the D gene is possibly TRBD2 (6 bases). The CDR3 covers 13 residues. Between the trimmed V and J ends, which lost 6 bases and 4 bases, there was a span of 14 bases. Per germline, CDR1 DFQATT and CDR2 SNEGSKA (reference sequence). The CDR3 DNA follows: TGCAGTGCACTTTCTCCTAGCGCAGATACGCAGTATTTT. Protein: CSALSPSADTQYF.

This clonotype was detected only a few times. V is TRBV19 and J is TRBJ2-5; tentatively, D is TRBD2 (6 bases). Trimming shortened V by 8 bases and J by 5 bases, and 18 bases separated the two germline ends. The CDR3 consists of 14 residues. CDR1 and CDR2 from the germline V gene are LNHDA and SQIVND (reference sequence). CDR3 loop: CASRMDYLRETQYF. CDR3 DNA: TGTGCCAGTCGAATGGACTACCTTCGCGAGACCCAGTACTTC.